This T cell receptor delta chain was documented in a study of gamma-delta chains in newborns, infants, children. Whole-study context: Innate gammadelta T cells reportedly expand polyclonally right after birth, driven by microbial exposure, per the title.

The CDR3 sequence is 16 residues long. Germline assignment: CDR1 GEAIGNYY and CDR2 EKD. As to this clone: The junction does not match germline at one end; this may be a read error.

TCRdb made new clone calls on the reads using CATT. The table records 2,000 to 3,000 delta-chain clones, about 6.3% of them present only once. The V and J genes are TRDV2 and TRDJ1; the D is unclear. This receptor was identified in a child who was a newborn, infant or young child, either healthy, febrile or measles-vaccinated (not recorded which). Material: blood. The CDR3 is CAWDGMVGMETDKIIF. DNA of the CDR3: TGTGCCTGGGACGGTATGGTAGGAATGGAAACCGATAAAATCATCTTT.